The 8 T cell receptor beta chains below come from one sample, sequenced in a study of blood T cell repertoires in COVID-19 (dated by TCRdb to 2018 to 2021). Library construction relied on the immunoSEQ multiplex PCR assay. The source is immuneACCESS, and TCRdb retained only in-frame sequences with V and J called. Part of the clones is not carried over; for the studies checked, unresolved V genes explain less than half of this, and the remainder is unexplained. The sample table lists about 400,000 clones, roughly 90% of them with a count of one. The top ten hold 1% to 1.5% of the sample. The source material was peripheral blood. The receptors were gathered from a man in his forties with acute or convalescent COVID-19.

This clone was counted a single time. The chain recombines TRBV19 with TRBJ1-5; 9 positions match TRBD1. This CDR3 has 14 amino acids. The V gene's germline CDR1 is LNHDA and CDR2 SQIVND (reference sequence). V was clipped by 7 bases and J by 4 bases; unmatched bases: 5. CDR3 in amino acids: CASTTGQGNQPQHF. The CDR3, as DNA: TGTGCCAGTACGACGGGACAGGGTAATCAGCCCCAGCATTTT.

CDR3 sequence reads: CASSQTGTNYGYTF. The DNA for the CDR3 is TGTGCCAGTAGCCAGACAGGGACTAACTATGGCTACACCTTC. This chain links TRBV19 with TRBJ1-2, with TRBD1 matching 7 bases. Germline lookup yields CDR1 LNHDA and CDR2 SQIVND (reference sequence). The CDR3 spans 14 residues. V lost 6 bases to trimming and J lost 0 bases; unmatched junction nucleotides: 4.

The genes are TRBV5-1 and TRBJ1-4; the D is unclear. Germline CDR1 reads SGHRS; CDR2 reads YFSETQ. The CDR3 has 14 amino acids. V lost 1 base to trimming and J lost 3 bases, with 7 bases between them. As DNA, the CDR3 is TGCGCCAGCAGCTTGCAGACTTCTAATGAAAAACTGTTTTTT. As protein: CASSLQTSNEKLFF.

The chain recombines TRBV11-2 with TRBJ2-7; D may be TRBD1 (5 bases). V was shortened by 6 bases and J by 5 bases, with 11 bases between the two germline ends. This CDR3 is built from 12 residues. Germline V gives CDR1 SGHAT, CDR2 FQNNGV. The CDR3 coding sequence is TGTGCCAGCAGATCGGTAGGGGACGAGCAGTACTTC. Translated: CASRSVGDEQYF.

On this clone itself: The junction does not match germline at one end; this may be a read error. The CDR3 DNA follows: TGTGCCAGCTCCCCACCGGCGGGAGGACAAAGCTACAATGAGCAGTTCTTC. As protein: CASSPPAGGQSYNEQFF. The chain is built from TRBV18 and TRBJ2-1; TRBD2 agrees at 8 bases. Germline CDR1 and CDR2: KGHSH and LQKENI. This CDR3 region has 17 residues.

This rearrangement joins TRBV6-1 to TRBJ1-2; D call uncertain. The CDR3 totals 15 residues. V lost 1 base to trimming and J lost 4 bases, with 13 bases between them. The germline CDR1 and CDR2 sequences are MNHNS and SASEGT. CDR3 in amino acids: CASSEGPGEVYGYTF. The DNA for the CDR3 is TGTGCCAGCAGTGAAGGCCCCGGGGAAGTCTATGGCTACACCTTC.

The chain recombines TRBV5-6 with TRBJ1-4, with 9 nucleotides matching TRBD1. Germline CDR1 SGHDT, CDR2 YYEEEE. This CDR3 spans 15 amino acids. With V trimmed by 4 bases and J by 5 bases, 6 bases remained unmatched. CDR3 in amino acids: CASSGGTGRNEKLFF. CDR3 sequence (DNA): TGTGCCAGCAGCGGGGGGACAGGGCGGAATGAAAAACTGTTTTTT.

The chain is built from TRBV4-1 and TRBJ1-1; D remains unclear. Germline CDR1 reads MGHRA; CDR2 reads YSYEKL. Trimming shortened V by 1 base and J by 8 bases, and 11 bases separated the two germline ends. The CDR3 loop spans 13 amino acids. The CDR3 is CASSQGGMTEAFF. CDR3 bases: TGCGCCAGCAGCCAAGGAGGGATGACCGAAGCTTTCTTT.